Listed here are 26 T cell receptor beta chains from one sample, sequenced in a study of blood T cell repertoires in COVID-19. Assay used: immunoSEQ multiplex PCR; TCRdb lists only in-frame clones, some missing. The top ten hold 30% to 40% of the sample, which has fewer than 50,000 clones, about four fifths seen once. The source material was peripheral blood. The receptors were sampled from a man between 40 and 49 years old with active or convalescent COVID-19.

The gene calls are TRBV24-1 and TRBJ1-1; tentatively, D is TRBD1 (5 bases). CDR3 length: 12 amino acids. V was pared by 3 bases and J by 10 bases, with 11 bases between. Looked up from germline, CDR1 is KGHDR and CDR2 is SFDVKD. The CDR3 region is CATSDDSWVAFF. The CDR3 nucleotides read TGTGCCACCAGTGATGACAGCTGGGTAGCTTTCTTT.

This chain uses TRBV19 with TRBJ1-2; D gene uncertain. Germline CDR1 and CDR2: LNHDA and SQIVND (reference sequence). Trimming stripped 4 bases from V and 5 bases from J, with 11 bases between. The CDR3 is 13 amino acids. CDR3 DNA: TGTGCCAGTAGTAGGCAGGCAAAGTATGGCTACACCTTC. Encoded protein: CASSRQAKYGYTF.

The gene calls are TRBV7-9 and TRBJ1-5; D remains unclear. Per the germline V gene, CDR1 is SEHNR and CDR2 is FQNEAQ (reference sequence). This CDR3 has 12 amino acids. V was shortened by 5 bases and J by 11 bases, with 13 bases between the two germline ends. The chain's CDR3 is CASSPNPGSQHF. The DNA for the CDR3 is TGTGCCAGCAGCCCTAATCCGGGGTCCCAGCATTTT.

This chain links TRBV5-1 with TRBJ1-4, with D perhaps TRBD1 (5 bases). This CDR3 has 15 amino acids. V lost 5 bases to trimming and J lost 7 bases, with 18 bases between them. CDR1 and CDR2 (germline): SGHRS, YFSETQ. The CDR3 bases are TGCGCCAGCAGTTCGAGTTCGGCGGGGGGTGAAAAACTGTTTTTT. It is translated as CASSSSSAGGEKLFF.

The chain carries TRBV5-1 and TRBJ2-7, with 7 bases fitting TRBD1. The CDR3 totals 15 residues. Germline V lookup: CDR1 SGHRS, CDR2 YFSETQ. J lost 2 bases, V lost 2 bases, and 7 bases had no gene match. CDR3 DNA sequence: TGCGCCAGCAGCTTATTACAGGGGAAACCCTACGAGCAGTACTTC. Protein product: CASSLLQGKPYEQYF.

The chain combines TRBV27 with TRBJ2-7, with D unclear. V was trimmed by 0 bases and J by 5 bases, leaving 11 bases between them. CDR1 MNHEY and CDR2 SMNVEV come from the germline V gene (reference sequence). This CDR3 region has 14 residues. The CDR3 reads CASSLSTGYHEQYF. The CDR3 DNA is TGTGCCAGCAGTTTATCGACGGGTTACCACGAGCAGTACTTC.

The chain is built from TRBV7-2 and TRBJ1-5; perhaps TRBD1 as D (5 bases). CDR3 size: 13 residues. In germline, CDR1 is SGHTA, CDR2 FQGNSA. The V end was cut by 5 bases, the J end by 5 bases, with 10 bases between. For the CDR3, the DNA is TGTGCCAGCAGCGCGGGGGGTTATCAGCCCCAGCATTTT. Its translation: CASSAGGYQPQHF. The complete variable domain, with remaining parts taken from reference TRBV7-2 and TRBJ1-5, reads GAGVSQSPSNKVTEKGKDVELRCDPISGHTALYWYRQSLGQGLEFLIYFQGNSAPDKSGLPSDRFSAERTGGSVSTLTIQRTQQEDSAVYLCASSAGGYQPQHFGDGTRLSIL.

The chain carries TRBV5-1 and TRBJ2-1; TRBD2 aligns across 9 bases. CDR1 and CDR2 (germline): SGHRS, YFSETQ. CDR3 size: 16 residues. The trim removed 4 bases at V and 7 bases at J, leaving 12 bases unmatched. The DNA for the CDR3 is TGCGCCAGCAGCAACACCCTTAGCGGGAGAGGGAATGAGCAGTTCTTC. It specifies CASSNTLSGRGNEQFF.

J is TRBJ1-4 and V is TRBV2; no definite D call. CDR3 length: 13 residues. Per germline, CDR1 SNHLY and CDR2 FYNNEI. Trimming removed 8 bases at V and 7 bases at J, with 14 bases between. The CDR3 sequence is CASRNRGPEKLFF. In DNA form, the CDR3 reads TGTGCCAGCCGGAACCGGGGTCCTGAAAAACTGTTTTTT.

V gene TRBV3-1 (or the pseudogene TRBV3-2) combines with J gene TRBJ2-1; 7 positions match TRBD2. V lost 3 bases, J lost 2 bases, and 10 bases stayed unmatched. The germline V gene has CDR1 LGHDT and CDR2 YNNKEL (reference sequence). The CDR3 sequence is 17 residues long. CDR3 loop: CASSHESGNFPYNEQFF. The DNA for the CDR3 is TGTGCCAGCAGCCACGAGAGCGGGAATTTCCCCTACAATGAGCAGTTCTTC.

This clone was observed a few times. The genes are TRBV12-5 and TRBJ2-5; no clear D gene. The CDR3 spans 13 residues. In germline, CDR1 is LGHNT, CDR2 FRNRAP. With 6 bases removed from V and 0 bases from J, the gap between germline ends came to 8 bases. The chain's CDR3 is CASGALNQETQYF. CDR3 bases: TGTGCTAGTGGCGCTCTAAACCAAGAGACCCAGTACTTC.

V and J are TRBV7-9 and TRBJ1-3, with unresolved D. Trimming removed 5 bases from V and 2 bases from J, with 16 bases in between. CDR1 is SEHNR, CDR2 FQNEAQ, per germline (reference sequence). The CDR3 extends over 16 amino acids. The CDR3: CASSPSMREPGNTIYF. CDR3 bases: TGTGCCAGCAGCCCGTCGATGAGGGAGCCTGGAAACACCATATATTTT.

J is TRBJ1-1 and V is TRBV30; D might be TRBD1 (6 bases). Per germline, CDR1 GTSNPN and CDR2 SVGIG (reference sequence). V dropped 2 bases and J dropped 0 bases, with 16 bases sitting between them. This CDR3 is 16 amino acids long. The CDR3 sequence: CAWSHTLRTVNTEAFF. CDR3 nucleotides: TGTGCCTGGAGTCACACCCTTCGGACAGTGAACACTGAAGCTTTCTTT.

The V and J genes are TRBV3-1 (or the pseudogene TRBV3-2) and TRBJ2-7, with D uncertain. CDR3 length equals 12 residues. Trimming removed 1 base from V and 6 bases from J, with 7 bases in between. Germline V gives CDR1 LGHDT, CDR2 YNNKEL (reference sequence). The CDR3 sequence is CASSQVPVEQYF. CDR3 DNA sequence: TGTGCCAGCAGCCAAGTCCCAGTCGAGCAGTACTTC.

CDR3 in DNA: TGCGCCAGCAGCTTCTATTCAGGCCGGAACACCGGGGAGCTGTTTTTT. Its protein is CASSFYSGRNTGELFF. V usage is TRBV5-1 and J usage is TRBJ2-2; no clear D. Germline assignment: CDR1 SGHRS and CDR2 YFSETQ. The V gene lost 2 bases and the J gene lost 1 base, with 12 bases spanning the gap. The CDR3 runs to 16 residues.

The genes are TRBV29-1 and TRBJ1-1; 11 nucleotides align to TRBD1. There are 13 residues in the CDR3. The V gene end was trimmed by 3 bases and the J gene end by 5 bases; junction bases not matched to a gene: 2. CDR1 is SQVTM, CDR2 ANQGSEA, per germline. The DNA for the CDR3 is TGCAGCGTTGACGGGACAGGGGGGACTGAAGCTTTCTTT. Encoded protein: CSVDGTGGTEAFF.

The chain links TRBV30 to TRBJ2-6; D is unclear. This CDR3 is built from 14 residues. The germline CDR1 and CDR2 sequences are GTSNPN and SVGIG (reference sequence). Trimming pared 4 bases from V and 0 bases from J, leaving 7 bases between. The CDR3: CAWTRSSGANVLTF. CDR3 coding DNA: TGTGCCTGGACCCGTAGCTCTGGGGCCAACGTCCTGACTTTC.

J is TRBJ2-3 and V is TRBV11-3; 8 nucleotides agree with TRBD2. The junction had 12 bases not matched to a gene; V was cut back by 2 bases and J by 2 bases. Germline CDR1 is SGHNT and CDR2 is YENEEA. The CDR3 runs to 18 residues. The CDR3 DNA reads TGTGCCAGCAGCTTAAGGGGCACGCCGGGGGGGGCCACAGATACGCAGTATTTT. As protein: CASSLRGTPGGATDTQYF.

The genes are TRBV18 and TRBJ1-2; 8 bases are a match to TRBD1. The length of the CDR3 is 18 residues. CDR1 is KGHSH, CDR2 LQKENI, per germline. Trimming removed 3 bases from V and 7 bases from J; junction bases left unmatched: 19. The CDR3 region has the DNA TGTGCCAGCTCACCTGCGCTACTGGCCGAGACAGGGGAGAGTGGCTACACCTTC. Protein product: CASSPALLAETGESGYTF.

The chain recombines TRBV28 with TRBJ2-1, with 8 bases fitting TRBD1. V lost 1 base and J lost 7; bases outside the gene matches: 12. Germline CDR1 and CDR2: MDHEN and SYDVKM. The CDR3 has 17 amino acids. The CDR3 protein is CASSLLSWPGGRNEQFF. The CDR3 DNA reads as TGTGCCAGCAGTTTATTATCTTGGCCAGGGGGCAGGAATGAGCAGTTCTTC.

The chain carries TRBV4-1 and TRBJ1-5; D unclear. Trimming left V 1 base short and J 0 bases short, with 7 bases between. The CDR3 loop spans 15 amino acids. Germline V gives CDR1 MGHRA, CDR2 YSYEKL. The CDR3, as DNA: TGCGCCAGCAGCCAAGTTGAGGGTAGCAATCAGCCCCAGCATTTT. Protein: CASSQVEGSNQPQHF.

The rearrangement links TRBV11-2 to TRBJ1-2; D is unresolved. Trimming left V 5 bases short and J 8 bases short, with 12 bases between. The germline CDR1 and CDR2 sequences are SGHAT and FQNNGV. The CDR3 has 12 amino acids. CDR3 residues: CASSPGNSGYTF. The CDR3 DNA reads TGTGCCAGCAGCCCCGGTAATTCGGGCTACACCTTC.

V and J are TRBV13 and TRBJ2-7; TRBD2 agrees at 10 bases. CDR1 PRHDT and CDR2 FYEKMQ come from the germline V gene (reference sequence). This CDR3 has 15 amino acids. Trimming removed 4 bases from V and 2 bases from J; junction bases left unmatched: 5. CDR3 residues: CASSSQRGGPYEQYF. The DNA for the CDR3 is TGTGCCAGCAGCTCCCAGCGGGGGGGCCCCTACGAGCAGTACTTC.

DNA for the CDR3: TGTGCCAGCAGCCAAAACAGGAGATATGGCTACACCTTC. As protein: CASSQNRRYGYTF. The rearrangement joins TRBV3-1 (or the pseudogene TRBV3-2) to TRBJ1-2; D might be TRBD1 (5 bases). The length of the CDR3 is 13 residues. Germline assignment: CDR1 LGHDT and CDR2 YNNKEL (reference sequence). Trimming cost V 2 bases and J 5 bases, with 9 bases left between them.

This chain connects TRBV5-4 to TRBJ2-7, with D possibly being TRBD2 (5 bases). Germline V lookup: CDR1 SGHNT, CDR2 YYREEE (reference sequence). Trimming removed 7 bases from V and 3 bases from J, with 20 bases in between. This CDR3 has 15 residues. The CDR3 region is CASGKVGEKIYEQYF. CDR3 in DNA: TGTGCCAGCGGTAAGGTCGGGGAGAAAATCTACGAGCAGTACTTC.

The rearrangement links TRBV24-1 to TRBJ1-5; D gene unclear. The CDR3 spans 14 residues. The V end was cut by 2 bases, the J end by 4 bases, with 8 bases between. Germline CDR1 is KGHDR and CDR2 is SFDVKD. CDR3 protein: CATSDWSENQPQHF. As DNA, the CDR3 is TGTGCCACCAGTGATTGGTCCGAGAATCAGCCCCAGCATTTT.